These 23 T cell receptor beta chains share one sample of origin, sequenced in a study of blood T cell repertoires in COVID-19. Clones were sequenced by immunoSEQ multiplex PCR, and TCRdb holds only the in-frame ones, with some missing. Seen here are 70,000 or so clones, 85% to 90% observed once, and the top ten hold 5.5% to 8.5%. Input material: peripheral blood. Receptor source: an elderly woman with active COVID-19.

This chain uses TRBV7-6 with TRBJ1-5; no definite D call. V was pared by 5 bases and J by 1 base, with 18 bases between. Germline lookup yields CDR1 SGHVS and CDR2 FNYEAQ. The CDR3 totals 17 residues. CDR3 in DNA: TGTGCCAGCAGCCGCATATTAGTGGAGTGGAGCAATCAGCCCCAGCATTTT. It specifies CASSRILVEWSNQPQHF.

The genes are TRBV27 and TRBJ1-5; the match to TRBD1 covers 7 bases. J gave up 5 bases and V 8 bases, and 6 bases lay outside the gene matches. The CDR3 contains 13 residues. CDR1 and CDR2 (germline): MNHEY, SMNVEV (reference sequence). The CDR3 sequence: CASSGQPYQPQHF. In nucleotides, the CDR3 is TGTGCCAGCTCGGGACAGCCCTATCAGCCCCAGCATTTT.

The V gene is TRBV7-9, the J gene TRBJ2-1; TRBD2 aligns across 8 bases. CDR3 length: 13 amino acids. The germline V gene encodes CDR1 SEHNR and CDR2 FQNEAQ (reference sequence). Unmatched junction bases numbered 9, after V lost 10 bases and J lost 7 bases. This CDR3 is CATGASGWNEQFF. For the CDR3, the DNA is TGTGCCACGGGGGCTAGCGGGTGGAATGAGCAGTTCTTC. Using reference TRBV7-9 and TRBJ2-1 for the parts outside the CDR3, the full variable domain is DTGVSQNPRHKITKRGQNVTFRCDPISEHNRLYWYRQTLGQGPEFLTYFQNEAQLEKSRLLSDRFSAERPKGSFSTLEIQRTEQGDSAMYLCATGASGWNEQFFGPGTRLTVL.

The rearrangement links TRBV19 to TRBJ2-1; 13 bases are shared with TRBD2. This CDR3 region has 15 residues. CDR1 LNHDA and CDR2 SQIVND come from the germline V gene (reference sequence). Trimming cost V 1 base and J 7 bases; bases outside gene matches: 1. The CDR3 sequence is CASSIGTSGSNEQFF. DNA of the CDR3: TGTGCCAGTAGTATAGGGACTAGCGGGAGTAATGAGCAGTTCTTC. The whole variable domain, remainder taken from reference TRBV19 and TRBJ2-1, is DGGITQSPKYLFRKEGQNVTLSCEQNLNHDAMYWYRQDPGQGLRLIYYSQIVNDFQKGDIAEGYSVSREKKESFPLTVTSAQKNPTAFYLCASSIGTSGSNEQFFGPGTRLTVL.

The rearrangement uses TRBV15 and TRBJ2-2, with 9 bases aligning to TRBD1. The CDR3 is 15 amino acids. Trimming took 2 bases from V and 7 from J; bases not matched to a gene: 5. Germline CDR1 is LNHNV and CDR2 is YYDKDF (reference sequence). The CDR3 nucleotides are TGTGCCACCAGCAGAACAGGGGGCGCGGGCGGGGAGCTGTTTTTT. Amino acids: CATSRTGGAGGELFF.

The chain combines TRBV18 with TRBJ2-1; 10 bases align to TRBD2. Per germline, CDR1 KGHSH and CDR2 LQKENI. The CDR3 has 17 residues. Germline trimming cut 3 bases from V and 0 bases from J; bases unmatched to any gene: 5. The CDR3 DNA is TGTGCCAGCTCACCTGGGACTAGCGTGAGCTCCTACAATGAGCAGTTCTTC. Its protein is CASSPGTSVSSYNEQFF.

The chain links TRBV4-1 to TRBJ2-1; 12 bases fit TRBD2. Germline loops: CDR1 MGHRA, CDR2 YSYEKL. The CDR3 loop spans 17 amino acids. After removal of 4 bases from V and 4 bases from J, the junction contained 8 bases not matched to a gene. The CDR3 sequence: CASSPVTGTSGYNEQFF. As DNA, the CDR3 is TGCGCCAGCAGCCCAGTGACCGGGACTAGCGGGTACAATGAGCAGTTCTTC.

This chain uses TRBV3-1 (or the pseudogene TRBV3-2) with TRBJ1-6; perhaps TRBD1 as D (6 bases). Trimming pared 0 bases from V and 10 bases from J, leaving 19 bases between. The CDR3 is made up of 17 amino acids. Germline loops: CDR1 LGHDT, CDR2 YNNKEL (reference sequence). The DNA of the CDR3 is TGTGCCAGCAGCCAAGATTACAGGGAGCCCCCTGTGTCACCCCTCCACTTT. Translated, it gives CASSQDYREPPVSPLHF.

V usage is TRBV19 and J usage is TRBJ2-1; 7 bases align to TRBD1. The ends lost 8 bases at V and 5 bases at J; junction bases unmatched: 3. CDR3 length: 12 residues. Germline loops: CDR1 LNHDA, CDR2 SQIVND (reference sequence). The CDR3 sequence is CASWDRHNEQFF. In nucleotides, the CDR3 is TGTGCCAGTTGGGACAGACACAATGAGCAGTTCTTC.

This chain uses TRBV7-2 with TRBJ1-5; D is unclear. Trimming removed 5 bases at V and 4 bases at J, with 12 bases between. There are 14 residues in the CDR3. Per germline, CDR1 SGHTA and CDR2 FQGNSA. The CDR3 reads CASSPDTTNQPQHF. For the CDR3, the DNA is TGTGCCAGCAGCCCAGATACCACAAATCAGCCCCAGCATTTT.

This chain links TRBV5-1 with TRBJ2-5, with 7 bases that match TRBD2. This CDR3 is 17 amino acids long. The J segment lost 2 bases and the V segment lost 4 bases, leaving 14 bases of the junction unmatched. Germline values: CDR1 SGHRS, CDR2 YFSETQ. CDR3 coding DNA: TGCGCCAGCAGCCCCGGTCTGGCTAGCGGTCCTCAAGAGACCCAGTACTTC. As protein: CASSPGLASGPQETQYF.

The V call is TRBV3-1 (or the pseudogene TRBV3-2), the J call TRBJ1-1; no clear D. The CDR3 consists of 11 residues. Germline-derived CDR1 and CDR2 are LGHDT and YNNKEL (reference sequence). The V gene lost 7 bases and the J gene lost 2 bases, with 5 bases spanning the gap. The CDR3 bases are TGTGCCAGCACCACTAACACTGAAGCTTTCTTT. Protein sequence: CASTTNTEAFF.

The chain recombines TRBV30 with TRBJ1-5, with 7 bases aligning to TRBD1. With 2 bases clipped from V and 5 bases from J, the junction kept 6 bases outside the gene matches. The length of the CDR3 is 14 residues. Germline values: CDR1 GTSNPN, CDR2 SVGIG (reference sequence). In nucleotides, the CDR3 is TGTGCCTGGAGTCGGGACAGTTCGGATCAGCCCCAGCATTTT. It yields the protein CAWSRDSSDQPQHF.

This clone was picked up a small number of times. V gene TRBV21-1 combines with J gene TRBJ2-7; TRBD1 is the table's D call, not checked against the DNA. TRBV21-1 is annotated as a pseudogene. The CDR3 consists of 14 residues. CDR3 in DNA: TGTGCCAGCATCCAGACAGGGGGTAGCTACGAGCAGTACTTC. Translation: CASIQTGGSYEQYF.

This chain links TRBV14 with TRBJ2-1; 14 bases map to TRBD2. The ends lost 0 bases at V and 3 bases at J; junction bases unmatched: 10. Germline CDR1 reads SGHDN; CDR2 reads FVKESK. There are 20 residues in the CDR3. CDR3 sequence: CASSQEWGLGTSGSYNEQFF. The CDR3 nucleotides are TGTGCCAGCAGCCAAGAATGGGGGCTCGGGACTAGCGGGAGCTACAATGAGCAGTTCTTC.

This chain connects TRBV6-5 to TRBJ1-2; 9 bases are shared with TRBD1. V lost 10 bases, J lost 5 bases, and 5 bases stayed unmatched. This CDR3 is 12 amino acids long. Looked up from germline, CDR1 is MNHEY and CDR2 is SVGAGI. CDR3 residues: CANGQGRYGYTF. The CDR3 DNA is TGTGCCAACGGACAGGGGAGGTATGGCTACACCTTC.

The chain recombines TRBV28 with TRBJ2-7, with 8 bases matching TRBD2. The CDR3 is 14 residues long. The V segment lost 7 bases and the J segment 6 bases; nucleotides outside the gene matches: 11. Germline V lookup: CDR1 MDHEN, CDR2 SYDVKM. The CDR3 DNA reads TGTGCCAGCACCCGGGGGGGGTCTCCCCTCGAGCAGTACTTC. It specifies CASTRGGSPLEQYF.

CDR3 sequence: CASSTDSFSGNTIYF. In DNA form, the CDR3 reads TGTGCCAGCAGCACTGACAGTTTCTCTGGAAACACCATATATTTT. This chain links TRBV9 with TRBJ1-3; possible D gene TRBD1, 5 bases. The ends were cut back, 4 bases at V and 0 bases at J, with 11 bases in the middle. Germline lookup yields CDR1 SGDLS and CDR2 YYNGEE. CDR3 length: 15 amino acids.

The chain carries TRBV30 and TRBJ2-7; 12 bases match TRBD2. Per germline, CDR1 GTSNPN and CDR2 SVGIG (reference sequence). V shed 3 bases, J shed 3 bases, and the junction held 0 bases outside the gene matches. The CDR3 totals 13 residues. The CDR3 sequence: CAWRGLAGYEQYF. The CDR3 DNA sequence: TGTGCCTGGAGGGGACTAGCGGGCTACGAGCAGTACTTC.

J is TRBJ2-7 and V is TRBV28, with TRBD1 matching 7 bases. This CDR3 region has 13 residues. In germline, CDR1 is MDHEN, CDR2 SYDVKM. J was trimmed by 5 bases and V by 8 bases; bases with no gene match: 9. The CDR3 DNA sequence: TGTGCCAGCTCCTCCTTAACAGGGGACGAGCAGTACTTC. It encodes CASSSLTGDEQYF.

This chain connects TRBV28 to TRBJ1-2; TRBD1 matches 10 bases. V shed 6 bases and J 1 base; nucleotides not matched to a gene: 5. This CDR3 region has 15 residues. CDR1 is MDHEN, CDR2 SYDVKM, per germline. CDR3 bases: TGTGCCAGCAGCGACAGGGGGCGCGTTAACTATGGCTACACCTTC. Amino acids: CASSDRGRVNYGYTF.

This rearrangement joins TRBV2 to TRBJ2-3, with D unresolved. V was clipped by 1 base and J by 0 bases, with 5 bases between them. The CDR3 contains 14 residues. Germline V CDR1 and CDR2: SNHLY, FYNNEI. CDR3 region: CASSEGSSTDTQYF. For the CDR3, the DNA is TGTGCCAGCAGTGAAGGCAGTAGCACAGATACGCAGTATTTT.

The chain recombines TRBV28 with TRBJ2-4; maybe TRBD2 (6 bases). The CDR3 covers 15 residues. V shed 8 bases and J shed 8 bases, with 22 bases lying between them. The germline V gene encodes CDR1 MDHEN and CDR2 SYDVKM. CDR3 nucleotide sequence: TGTGCCAGCGGCAGATTGGGACTCGCTTTCGACATTCAGTACTTC. Its protein is CASGRLGLAFDIQYF.